What follows are 23 T cell receptor beta chains derived from one specimen sequenced in a study of T cells in Graves' hyperthyroidism and ophthalmopathy. TCR beta CDR3 sequences were amplified from RNA transcripts. HTBI primers were the set used in a first-round RT-PCR of the TCR CDR3. TCRdb reanalysed the multiplex PCR reads using MiXCR and keeps one entry per CDR3 protein. Here the sample spans hundreds of thousands of distinct CDR3 sequences, about 15% being singletons. Sequenced material: blood. The receptors were sampled from a woman between 35 and 50 years old with Graves' ophthalmopathy.

Ten or more counts support this clonotype. CDR3 amino acids: CASSVSGDTGELFF. CDR3 sequence (DNA): TGTGCCAGCAGCGTCTCAGGGGACACCGGGGAGCTGTTTTTT. The chain is built from TRBV9 and TRBJ2-2; possible D gene TRBD1, 6 bases. CDR1 is SGDLS, CDR2 YYNGEE, per germline. Trimming took 2 bases from V and 3 from J, leaving 8 bases between them. This CDR3 is built from 14 residues.

This clonotype was detected ten times or more. V gene TRBV6-2 or TRBV6-3 combines with J gene TRBJ2-7; TRBD2 agrees at 8 bases. J lost 2 bases, V lost 2 bases, and 2 bases had no gene match. Per the germline V gene, CDR1 is MNHEY and CDR2 is SVGEGT. The CDR3 has 14 residues. The CDR3 loop is CASSYEGLAYEQYF. CDR3 nucleotides: TGTGCCAGCAGTTACGAGGGACTAGCCTACGAGCAGTACTTC.

This clonotype has just a few counts. The genes are TRBV30 and TRBJ2-7, with TRBD2 matching over 9 bases. V shed 5 bases and J 4 bases; nucleotides not matched to a gene: 0. The CDR3 sequence is 11 residues long. Per germline, CDR1 GTSNPN and CDR2 SVGIG (reference sequence). Here the CDR3 DNA reads TGTGCCTGGGGACTAGCGTACGAGCAGTACTTC. Translation gives CAWGLAYEQYF.

This clonotype was seen ten or more times. The chain links TRBV5-1 to TRBJ2-7; either TRBD1 or TRBD2 may fit D (6 bases each). This CDR3 is built from 14 residues. CDR1 and CDR2 (germline): SGHRS, YFSETQ. V was cut by 2 bases and J by 3 bases, with 12 bases left in between. In DNA form, the CDR3 reads TGCGCCAGCAGCTTTGGCGGAGGGGGCTACGAGCAGTACTTC. Protein: CASSFGGGGYEQYF.

This clonotype was found many times. The V and J genes are TRBV2 and TRBJ2-7; a possible D gene is TRBD2 (7 bases). Trimming took 4 bases from V and 3 from J, leaving 19 bases between them. Germline lookup yields CDR1 SNHLY and CDR2 FYNNEI. The CDR3 covers 16 residues. The CDR3 bases are TGTGCCAGCAGTGCCGGACAGCGGCGGGGGTACTACGAGCAGTACTTC. Amino acids: CASSAGQRRGYYEQYF.

This clonotype was picked up a small number of times. This chain joins TRBV11-3 and TRBJ2-7, with D possibly matching TRBD2 (5 bases). Trimming pared 4 bases from V and 7 bases from J, leaving 17 bases between. CDR3 length: 14 amino acids. Per germline, CDR1 SGHNT and CDR2 YENEEA. CDR3 amino acids: CASSWEFPSGEQYF. As DNA, the CDR3 is TGTGCCAGCAGCTGGGAGTTCCCCTCGGGTGAGCAGTACTTC. Based on the CDR3 plus reference TRBV11-3 and TRBJ2-7, the full variable domain is EAGVVQSPRYKIIEKKQPVAFWCNPISGHNTLYWYLQNLGQGPELLIRYENEEAVDDSQLPKDRFSAERLKGVDSTLKIQPAELGDSAVYLCASSWEFPSGEQYFGPGTRLTVT.

This clonotype was recorded a few times. The gene calls are TRBV4-1 and TRBJ2-1; D is possibly TRBD2 (6 bases). The germline V gene encodes CDR1 MGHRA and CDR2 YSYEKL. This CDR3 spans 19 amino acids. Trimming removed 4 bases from V and 1 base from J, with 23 bases in between. The CDR3 DNA reads TGCGCCAGCAGCCCGCAAGATGGCGGGACCTTACCTTCCTACAATGAGCAGTTCTTC. It specifies CASSPQDGGTLPSYNEQFF.

Ten or more counts support this clonotype. The gene calls are TRBV19 and TRBJ1-1; 7 bases map to TRBD1. The CDR3 is 19 amino acids. The germline gives CDR1 LNHDA, CDR2 SQIVND (reference sequence). V trimming: 7 bases; J trimming: 3 bases; junction bases outside the gene matches: 23. This CDR3 is CASKEPRDRGLKWDTEAFF. For the CDR3, the DNA is TGTGCCAGTAAAGAGCCCCGGGACAGAGGCTTGAAGTGGGACACTGAAGCTTTCTTT.

Many counts were recorded for this clonotype. The J gene is TRBJ2-7, the V gene TRBV12-3 or TRBV12-4; D gene uncertain. The CDR3 extends over 14 amino acids. V shed 1 base and J shed 7 bases, with 14 bases lying between them. CDR3 protein: CASSLVAVLREQYF. The CDR3 coding sequence is TGTGCCAGCAGTTTAGTCGCAGTCCTGAGGGAGCAGTACTTC.

The rearrangement joins TRBV18 to TRBJ2-5, with 11 bases fitting TRBD2. The J segment lost 1 base and the V segment lost 8 bases, leaving 15 bases of the junction unmatched. Germline V gene sequence: CDR1 KGHSH, CDR2 LQKENI. The CDR3 contains 18 residues. Here the CDR3 DNA reads TGTGCCAGCGCCCGACTAGCGGGAACCCAATTGACCCAAGAGACCCAGTACTTC. Translating gives CASARLAGTQLTQETQYF.

The chain couples TRBV4-1 to TRBJ1-2; 8 bases are a match to TRBD1. The V gene end was trimmed by 5 bases and the J gene end by 2 bases; junction bases not matched to a gene: 16. This CDR3 has 18 residues. Per the germline V gene, CDR1 is MGHRA and CDR2 is YSYEKL. CDR3 DNA sequence: TGCGCCAGCAGCACCTCCCCAGGGGGCGCCGTCCGGAACTATGGCTACACCTTC. It specifies CASSTSPGGAVRNYGYTF.

This clonotype was picked up many times. The rearrangement joins TRBV12-3 or TRBV12-4 to TRBJ2-1; D might be TRBD1 (6 bases). CDR3 length: 14 residues. V was clipped by 2 bases and J by 9 bases, with 14 bases between them. CDR3 protein: CASSLWGQGSEQFF. The CDR3 region has the DNA TGTGCCAGCAGTTTATGGGGCCAGGGGAGTGAGCAGTTCTTC.

This clonotype has more than one count but fewer than ten. The chain joins TRBV11-1 to TRBJ1-1; the match to TRBD1 covers 9 bases. The CDR3 is 13 residues long. The ends lost 5 bases at V and 7 bases at J; junction bases unmatched: 5. Germline V gene sequence: CDR1 SGHAT, CDR2 FQDESV (reference sequence). CDR3 residues: CASSPGTGIEAFF. The CDR3 DNA sequence: TGTGCCAGCAGCCCCGGGACAGGGATTGAAGCTTTCTTT.

This clonotype was counted ten times or more. The chain carries TRBV6-1 and TRBJ2-7; 7 bases align to TRBD2. The CDR3 is made up of 13 amino acids. Germline CDR1 reads MNHNS; CDR2 reads SASEGT. V shed 8 bases, J shed 5 bases, and the junction held 9 bases outside the gene matches. The CDR3 DNA is TGTGCCAGCTCTGCGGGAGTCGGCAACGAGCAGTACTTC. Amino acids: CASSAGVGNEQYF.

This clonotype was detected ten times or more. The chain is built from TRBV12-3 or TRBV12-4 and TRBJ1-1; D unclear. V lost 6 bases and J lost 7, with 15 bases in between. The CDR3 extends over 13 amino acids. The CDR3 loop reads CASSPRPRGEAFF. CDR3 sequence (DNA): TGTGCCAGCAGCCCACGACCCCGGGGTGAAGCTTTCTTT.

This clonotype was observed a handful of times. This rearrangement joins TRBV5-1 to TRBJ1-6; possible D gene TRBD1, 5 bases. Per germline, CDR1 SGHRS and CDR2 YFSETQ. The CDR3 is made up of 13 amino acids. Deletions cut 6 bases from V and 7 bases from J, with 11 bases between. The CDR3 loop reads CASNWDENSPLHF. The CDR3 DNA is TGCGCCAGCAATTGGGACGAAAATTCACCCCTCCACTTT. Together with reference TRBV5-1 and TRBJ1-6, the CDR3 gives the full variable domain: KAGVTQTPRYLIKTRGQQVTLSCSPISGHRSVSWYQQTPGQGLQFLFEYFSETQRNKGNFPGRFSGRQFSNSRSEMNVSTLELGDSALYLCASNWDENSPLHFGNGTRLTVT.

This clonotype has a count of ten or more. This sequence joins TRBV7-6 and TRBJ2-7; tentatively, D is TRBD2 (6 bases). CDR1 and CDR2 (germline): SGHVS, FNYEAQ. With 5 bases removed from V and 5 bases from J, the gap between germline ends came to 16 bases. The CDR3 length is 14 residues. The CDR3 sequence: CASSPGAGFHEQYF. In nucleotides, the CDR3 is TGTGCCAGCAGCCCCGGGGCGGGGTTCCACGAGCAGTACTTC.

V is TRBV9 and J is TRBJ2-2; maybe TRBD2 (6 bases). The CDR3 has 16 amino acids. V lost 0 bases to trimming and J lost 1 base, with 10 bases between them. CDR1 SGDLS and CDR2 YYNGEE come from the germline V gene. In DNA, the CDR3 is TGTGCCAGCAGCGTAGGGGACTCCTTGAACACCGGGGAGCTGTTTTTT. Protein product: CASSVGDSLNTGELFF.

V usage is TRBV7-3 and J usage is TRBJ1-1; D is unresolved. There are 13 residues in the CDR3. Germline CDR1 reads SGHTA; CDR2 reads FQGTGA. Trimming cost V 5 bases and J 6 bases, with 13 bases left between them. The CDR3: CASSPQEEAEAFF. The DNA for the CDR3 is TGTGCCAGCAGCCCTCAGGAGGAGGCTGAAGCTTTCTTT.

This chain links TRBV29-1 with TRBJ1-2, with a tentative D call TRBD1 (5 bases). CDR1 is SQVTM and CDR2 is ANQGSEA in the germline V gene. The CDR3 extends over 14 amino acids. Between the trimmed V and J ends, which lost 3 bases and 1 base, there was a span of 12 bases. The CDR3 nucleotides are TGCAGCGTTGATTTGGACACTAATAACTATGGCTACACCTTC. It codes for CSVDLDTNNYGYTF.

In DNA, the CDR3 is TGTGCCTGGAGTGGACAGTCCCCCGGGGAGCTGTTTTTT. Its protein is CAWSGQSPGELFF. This chain links TRBV30 with TRBJ2-2; tentative D call: TRBD1 (5 bases). The V end was cut by 1 base, the J end by 6 bases, with 9 bases between. Per the germline V gene, CDR1 is GTSNPN and CDR2 is SVGIG (reference sequence). The CDR3 consists of 13 residues.

This clonotype was counted ten times or more. The chain couples TRBV2 to TRBJ2-7, with no clear D. Per germline, CDR1 SNHLY and CDR2 FYNNEI. The germline V and J ends were trimmed by 2 bases and 3 bases, with 14 bases remaining between them. This CDR3 spans 15 amino acids. CDR3 nucleotide sequence: TGTGCCAGCAGTGAATATTTGCCACCCCTCTACGAGCAGTACTTC. Amino acid sequence: CASSEYLPPLYEQYF. Combining the CDR3 with reference TRBV2 and TRBJ2-7 gives the whole variable domain EPEVTQTPSHQVTQMGQEVILRCVPISNHLYFYWYRQILGQKVEFLVSFYNNEISEKSEIFDDQFSVERPDGSNFTLKIRSTKLEDSAMYFCASSEYLPPLYEQYFGPGTRLTVT.

Points on this clonotype: A much more abundant neighbour one base away suggests this may be a read error. The rearrangement uses TRBV11-3 and TRBJ2-2, with D maybe TRBD2 (6 bases). The CDR3 is made up of 13 amino acids. Germline lookup yields CDR1 SGHNT and CDR2 YENEEA. V dropped 8 bases and J dropped 1 base, with 8 bases sitting between them. In DNA form, the CDR3 reads TGTGCCAGCCAGCGGGTGAACACCGGGGAGCTGTTTTTT. It specifies CASQRVNTGELFF.